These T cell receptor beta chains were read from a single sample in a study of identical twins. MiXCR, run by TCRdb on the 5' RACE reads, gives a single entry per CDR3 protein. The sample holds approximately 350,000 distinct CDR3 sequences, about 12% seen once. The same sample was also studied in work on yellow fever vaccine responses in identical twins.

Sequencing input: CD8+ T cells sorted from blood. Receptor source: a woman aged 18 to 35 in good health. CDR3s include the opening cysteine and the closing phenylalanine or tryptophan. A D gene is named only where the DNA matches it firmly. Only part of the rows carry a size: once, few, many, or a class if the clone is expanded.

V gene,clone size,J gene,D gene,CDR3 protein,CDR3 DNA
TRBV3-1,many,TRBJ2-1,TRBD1,CASSQGTGVTNEQFF,TGTGCCAGCAGCCAAGGGACAGGGGTTACGAATGAGCAGTTCTTC
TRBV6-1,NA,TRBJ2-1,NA,CASTHGGDYNEQFF,TGTGCCAGCACTCACGGGGGAGACTACAATGAGCAGTTCTTC
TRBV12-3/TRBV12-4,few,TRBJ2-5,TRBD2,CASSPPTSAQETQYF,TGTGCCAGCAGTCCACCGACTAGCGCCCAAGAGACCCAGTACTTC
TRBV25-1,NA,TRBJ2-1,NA,CASSGTTFKDYTYNEQFF,TGTGCCAGCAGTGGGACAACTTTTAAGGATTATACCTACAATGAGCAGTTCTTC
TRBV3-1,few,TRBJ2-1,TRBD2,CASSHTTSGGANEQFF,TGTGCCAGCAGCCATACGACTAGCGGGGGGGCGAATGAGCAGTTCTTC
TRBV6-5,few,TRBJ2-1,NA,CASSWDGAIYNEQFF,TGTGCCAGCAGTTGGGACGGGGCTATTTACAATGAGCAGTTCTTC
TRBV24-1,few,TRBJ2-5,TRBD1,CATSEQQGAATQYF,TGTGCCACCAGTGAGCAACAGGGGGCAGCGACCCAGTACTTC
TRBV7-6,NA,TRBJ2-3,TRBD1,CASSNRDRATDTQYF,TGTGCCAGCAGCAACCGGGACAGGGCAACAGATACGCAGTATTTT
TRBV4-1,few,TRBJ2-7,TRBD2,CASSLEGASGGYEQYF,TGCGCCAGCAGCCTCGAAGGGGCTAGCGGAGGCTACGAGCAGTACTTC
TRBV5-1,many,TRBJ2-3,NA,CASRSDVGRHIGTQYF,TGCGCCAGCAGGTCGGACGTGGGTCGGCACATCGGTACGCAGTATTTT
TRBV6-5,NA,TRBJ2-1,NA,CASSYGQGYEQFF,TGTGCCAGCAGTTACGGGCAGGGATATGAGCAGTTCTTC
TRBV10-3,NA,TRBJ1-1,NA,CAISVGRAFSPLPMNTEAFF,TGTGCCATCAGTGTCGGCCGAGCCTTCAGCCCGCTCCCCATGAACACTGAAGCTTTCTTT
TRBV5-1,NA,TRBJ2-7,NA,CASSLATGASYEQYF,TGCGCCAGCAGCTTGGCCACAGGCGCTTCCTACGAGCAGTACTTC
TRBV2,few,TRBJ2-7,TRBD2,CASSELAGTSYEQYF,TGTGCCAGCAGTGAATTAGCGGGAACCTCCTACGAGCAGTACTTC
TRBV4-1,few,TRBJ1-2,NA,CASSQVRADYGYTF,TGCGCCAGCAGCCAAGTTCGGGCGGACTATGGCTACACCTTC
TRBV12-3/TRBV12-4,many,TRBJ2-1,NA,CAIAWSSSYNEQFF,TGTGCCATAGCGTGGTCGAGCTCCTACAATGAGCAGTTCTTC
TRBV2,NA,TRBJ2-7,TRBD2,CASSPRGGYYEQYF,TGTGCCAGCAGCCCTCGGGGGGGATACTACGAGCAGTACTTC
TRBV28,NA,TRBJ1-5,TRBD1,CASSSKYRDRGPGNQPQHF,TGTGCCAGCAGCTCCAAGTACCGGGACAGGGGGCCCGGCAATCAGCCCCAGCATTTT
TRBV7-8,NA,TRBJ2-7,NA,CASSHGSYEQYF,TGTGCCAGCAGCCACGGGTCCTACGAGCAGTACTTC
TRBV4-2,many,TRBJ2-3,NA,CASSQGVLATDTQYF,TGTGCCAGCAGCCAAGGTGTACTAGCTACAGATACGCAGTATTTT